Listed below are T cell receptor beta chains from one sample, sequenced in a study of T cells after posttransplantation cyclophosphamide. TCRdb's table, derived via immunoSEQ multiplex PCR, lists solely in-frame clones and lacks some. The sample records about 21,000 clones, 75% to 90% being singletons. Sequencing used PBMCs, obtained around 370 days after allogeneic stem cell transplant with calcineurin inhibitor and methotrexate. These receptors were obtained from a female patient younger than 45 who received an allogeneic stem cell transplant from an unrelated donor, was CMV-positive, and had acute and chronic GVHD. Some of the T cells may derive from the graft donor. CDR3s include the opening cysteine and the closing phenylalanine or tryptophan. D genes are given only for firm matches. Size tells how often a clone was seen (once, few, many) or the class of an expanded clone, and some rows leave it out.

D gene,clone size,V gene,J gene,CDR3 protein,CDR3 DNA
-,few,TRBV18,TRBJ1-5,CASSGDGNQPQHF,TGTGCCAGCTCAGGAGACGGGAATCAGCCCCAGCATTTT
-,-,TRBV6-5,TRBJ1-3,CASSSPGEGNTIYF,TGTGCCAGCAGTTCCCCAGGGGAAGGAAACACCATATATTTT
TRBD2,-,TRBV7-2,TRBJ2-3,CASSSGLAGGGTQYF,TGTGCCAGCAGCTCGGGACTAGCGGGAGGCGGTACGCAGTATTTT
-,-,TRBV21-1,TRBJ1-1,CASSKRIKGLRTGLFQAFF,TGTGCCAGCAGCAAACGGATAAAGGGACTTAGGACGGGCTTGTTTCAAGCTTTCTTT
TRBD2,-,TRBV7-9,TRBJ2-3,CASSFSPRLAGGTDTQYF,TGTGCCAGCAGCTTCTCCCCCCGACTAGCGGGAGGGACAGATACGCAGTATTTT
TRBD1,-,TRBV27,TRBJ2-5,CASTTNWRQGINQETQYF,TGTGCCAGCACCACAAACTGGCGACAGGGAATCAACCAAGAGACCCAGTACTTC
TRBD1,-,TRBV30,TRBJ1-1,CAWSRQGEAFF,TGTGCCTGGAGTCGACAGGGTGAAGCTTTCTTT
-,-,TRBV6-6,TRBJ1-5,CASTQATLNQPQHF,TGTGCCAGCACGCAGGCTACTCTCAATCAGCCCCAGCATTTT
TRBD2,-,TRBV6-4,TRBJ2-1,CASSERGRASYNEQFF,TGTGCCAGCAGTGAACGCGGGAGGGCCTCCTACAATGAGCAGTTCTTC
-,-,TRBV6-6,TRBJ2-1,CASSYLGSLGRQFF,TGTGCCAGCAGTTACTTGGGCTCCCTGGGGCGGCAGTTCTTC
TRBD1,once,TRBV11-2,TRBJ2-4,CASSALQGALDIQYF,TGTGCCAGCAGCGCCCTACAGGGGGCGCTGGACATTCAGTACTTC
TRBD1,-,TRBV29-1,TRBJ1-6,CSVRQGGNSPLHF,TGCAGCGTTAGACAGGGAGGTAATTCACCCCTCCACTTT
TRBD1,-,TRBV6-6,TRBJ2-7,CASSPGQNYEQYF,TGTGCCAGCTCACCGGGACAGAATTACGAGCAGTACTTC
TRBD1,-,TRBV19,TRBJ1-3,CASSLGQDRNTIYF,TGTGCCAGTAGTCTGGGACAGGACCGAAACACCATATATTTT
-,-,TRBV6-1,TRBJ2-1,CASSAGSYNEQFF,TGTGCCAGCAGTGCTGGCAGCTACAATGAGCAGTTCTTC
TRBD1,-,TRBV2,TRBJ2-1,CASSPDRGNFNEQFF,TGTGCCAGCAGCCCCGACAGGGGCAATTTCAATGAGCAGTTCTTC
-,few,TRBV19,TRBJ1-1,CASYRVFRDTEAFF,TGTGCCAGTTACAGGGTTTTTAGGGACACTGAAGCTTTCTTT
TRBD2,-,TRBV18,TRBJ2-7,CASSTSGGYEQYF,TGTGCCAGCTCAACCAGCGGGGGCTACGAGCAGTACTTC
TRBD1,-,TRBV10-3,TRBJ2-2,CAIRGDSNTGELFF,TGTGCCATCAGAGGGGACAGCAACACCGGGGAGCTGTTTTTT
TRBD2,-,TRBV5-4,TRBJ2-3,CASSQGLAGPRSTDTQYF,TGTGCCAGCAGTCAAGGACTAGCGGGCCCCCGGAGCACAGATACGCAGTATTTT
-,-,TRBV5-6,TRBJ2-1,CASSYDSLPYNEQFF,TGTGCCAGCAGCTATGACAGCCTTCCCTACAATGAGCAGTTCTTC
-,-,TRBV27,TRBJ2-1,CASSPLTGYNEQFF,TGTGCCAGCAGTCCCCTGACAGGTTACAATGAGCAGTTCTTC
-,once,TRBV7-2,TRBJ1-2,CASRLSVQANYGYTF,TGTGCCAGCAGGTTATCCGTACAGGCTAACTATGGCTACACCTTC
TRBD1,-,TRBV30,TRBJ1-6,CAWRRMMGTGAHSPLHF,TGTGCCTGGAGGAGGATGATGGGGACAGGGGCCCATTCACCCCTCCACTTT
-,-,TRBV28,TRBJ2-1,CASSPRDFYNEQFF,TGTGCCAGCAGCCCCCGGGACTTTTACAATGAGCAGTTCTTC
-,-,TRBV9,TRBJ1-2,CASRDSARGYGYTF,TGTGCCAGCAGAGATTCGGCAAGGGGCTATGGCTACACCTTC
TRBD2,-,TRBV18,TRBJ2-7,CASSPSSGSPYEQYF,TGTGCCAGCTCACCGTCGAGCGGGAGTCCCTACGAGCAGTACTTC
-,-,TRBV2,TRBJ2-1,CASSPRGGDSYNEQFF,TGTGCCAGCAGTCCAAGGGGGGGGGACTCCTACAATGAGCAGTTCTTC
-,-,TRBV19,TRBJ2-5,CASSLNRGGETQYF,TGTGCCAGTAGTCTCAACAGGGGGGGGGAGACCCAGTACTTC
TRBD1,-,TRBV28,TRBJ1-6,CASIPRGTGGSPLHF,TGTGCCAGCATTCCCAGGGGGACAGGGGGCTCACCCCTCCACTTT
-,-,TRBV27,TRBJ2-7,CASSLSPGKSYEQYF,TGTGCCAGCAGTTTATCGCCAGGGAAGAGCTACGAGCAGTACTTC
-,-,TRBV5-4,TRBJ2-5,CASSFGGPFQETQYF,TGTGCCAGCAGCTTCGGAGGGCCTTTCCAAGAGACCCAGTACTTC
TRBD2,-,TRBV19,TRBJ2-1,CASSMVMRSGRFDEQFF,TGTGCCAGTAGTATGGTTATGCGCAGCGGGAGGTTCGATGAGCAGTTCTTC
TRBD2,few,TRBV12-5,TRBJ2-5,CASGLVLAGVSETQYF,TGTGCTAGTGGTTTGGTACTAGCGGGTGTATCTGAGACCCAGTACTTC
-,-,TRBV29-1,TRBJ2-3,CSADKAGGSTDTQYF,TGCAGCGCAGATAAGGCGGGCGGGAGCACAGATACGCAGTATTTT
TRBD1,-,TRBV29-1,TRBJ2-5,CSVDDRGLETQYF,TGCAGCGTTGACGACAGGGGATTGGAGACCCAGTACTTC
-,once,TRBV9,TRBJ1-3,CASSVGEGSFSNSGNTIYF,TGTGCCAGCAGCGTAGGTGAGGGATCCTTCTCCAACTCTGGAAACACCATATATTTT
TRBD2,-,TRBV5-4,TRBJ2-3,CASSSFSRESTDTQYF,TGTGCCAGCAGCTCGTTTTCGCGGGAGAGCACAGATACGCAGTATTTT
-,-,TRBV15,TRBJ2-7,CATSSGWRVYEQYF,TGTGCCACCAGCTCTGGATGGAGGGTTTACGAGCAGTACTTC
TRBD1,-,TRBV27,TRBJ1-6,CASSGGRTGGNSPLHF,TGTGCCAGCAGTGGGGGGCGGACAGGGGGTAATTCACCCCTCCACTTT
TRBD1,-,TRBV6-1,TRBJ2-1,CASREPGQGAYNEQFF,TGTGCCAGCAGGGAACCGGGACAGGGAGCATACAATGAGCAGTTCTTC
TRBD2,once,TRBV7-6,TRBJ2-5,CASSLRTSEQETQYF,TGTGCCAGCAGCTTAAGGACTAGCGAGCAAGAGACCCAGTACTTC
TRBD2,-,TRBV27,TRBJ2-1,CASSSTSGSHNEQFF,TGTGCCAGCAGTTCGACTAGCGGGAGTCACAATGAGCAGTTCTTC
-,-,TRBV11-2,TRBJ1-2,CASSEIEGPGYTF,TGTGCCAGCAGCGAGATCGAGGGCCCCGGCTACACCTTC
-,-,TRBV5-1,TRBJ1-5,CASSPGFSNQPQHF,TGCGCCAGCAGCCCCGGTTTTAGCAATCAGCCCCAGCATTTT
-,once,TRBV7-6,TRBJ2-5,CASSFGRQETQYF,TGTGCCAGCAGCTTTGGTCGGCAAGAGACCCAGTACTTC
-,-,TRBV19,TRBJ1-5,CASSSRTGRNQPQHF,TGTGCCAGTAGCTCTCGGACCGGGAGGAATCAGCCCCAGCATTTT
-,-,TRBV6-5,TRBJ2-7,CASSKSYEQYF,TGTGCCAGCAGTAAATCTTACGAGCAGTACTTC
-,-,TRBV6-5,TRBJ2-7,CASSYVPGLVYEQYF,TGTGCCAGCAGTTACGTTCCGGGGTTAGTCTACGAGCAGTACTTC
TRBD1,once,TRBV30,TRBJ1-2,CASTGFNYGYTF,TGTGCCTCGACAGGGTTTAACTATGGCTACACCTTC
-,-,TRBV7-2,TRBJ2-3,CASSLDGGFVTDTQYF,TGTGCCAGCAGCTTAGACGGCGGGTTTGTCACCGATACGCAGTATTTT
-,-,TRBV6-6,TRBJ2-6,CASSYGLVSGANVLTF,TGTGCCAGCAGTTACGGTCTAGTCTCTGGGGCCAACGTCCTGACTTTC
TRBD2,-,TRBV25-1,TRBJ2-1,CASSHLGSGRAYNEQFF,TGTGCCAGCAGCCACCTTGGGAGCGGGAGGGCCTACAATGAGCAGTTCTTC
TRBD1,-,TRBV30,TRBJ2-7,CAWSFGTGSYEQYF,TGTGCCTGGAGTTTTGGGACAGGGTCCTACGAGCAGTACTTC